The rows below give T cell receptor beta chains drawn from one sample of a study of regulatory T cells in long-lasting Graves disease. TCRdb reanalysed the multiplex PCR reads using MiXCR and keeps one entry per CDR3 protein. The sample holds about 540,000 distinct CDR3 sequences, approximately 13% seen once. This sample also appeared in a second study, on T cells in Graves' hyperthyroidism and ophthalmopathy.

This specimen was peripheral blood mononuclear cells (PBMCs), taken at new diagnosis, from a patient treated with antithyroid drugs. Every receptor here comes from a man aged 25-40 years with Graves disease. CDR3s include the opening cysteine and the closing phenylalanine or tryptophan. The D gene is left open where the match is weak. Clone size is not always given. Where it is, it says once, few, many or a class for expanded clones.

many,TRBV20-1,-,TRBJ2-5,TGCAGTGCTAGATCCCGGGAACCACAAGAGACCCAGTACTTC,CSARSREPQETQYF
many,TRBV7-2,-,TRBJ2-7,TGTGCCAGCAGCTTAGGCGGCCAGAAATACGAGCAGTACTTC,CASSLGGQKYEQYF
many,TRBV5-1,-,TRBJ1-1,TGCGCCAGCAGCCCCCCCGGGCAGCCCCCGTCATCAGCTTTCTTT,CASSPPGQPPSSAFF
few,TRBV9,TRBD2,TRBJ2-3,TGTGCCAGCAGCGCCGGGACGGGGGGGGCAGATACGCAGTATTTT,CASSAGTGGADTQYF
many,TRBV10-3,TRBD1,TRBJ1-1,TGTGCCATCAGGGGGGACAGGGTGATGGACACTGAAGCTTTCTTT,CAIRGDRVMDTEAFF
many,TRBV5-1,TRBD2,TRBJ2-7,TGCGCCAGCAGACTAGCGGTTAAAAGCTCCTACGAGCAGTACTTC,CASRLAVKSSYEQYF
few,TRBV4-2,TRBD1,TRBJ1-4,TGTGCCACCCGCCGGGACAGGGACGAAAAACTGTTTTTT,CATRRDRDEKLFF
many,TRBV11-2,TRBD1,TRBJ1-1,TGTGCCAGCATCCCGACAGGGTGGGGGGCGCGAAACACTGAAGCTTTCTTT,CASIPTGWGARNTEAFF
few,TRBV11-2,TRBD2,TRBJ2-2,TGTGCCAGCAGCTTAATAACTAGCGAGAACACCGGGGAGCTGTTTTTT,CASSLITSENTGELFF
-,TRBV24-1,TRBD2,TRBJ2-1,TGTGCCACCAGTGGATCGTGGCCTACTAGCGGGAGGGGCTCCTACAATGAGCAGTTCTTC,CATSGSWPTSGRGSYNEQFF
many,TRBV20-1,TRBD1,TRBJ1-5,TGCAGTGCTCTCACACCGACAGGGGATCAGCCCCAGCATTTT,CSALTPTGDQPQHF
many,TRBV20-1,TRBD2,TRBJ2-1,TGCAGTGCTAGAGATCCGGGCGGGAGGGGTAATGAGCAGTTCTTC,CSARDPGGRGNEQFF
few,TRBV18,-,TRBJ2-1,TGTGCCAGCTCACCACAGGATGAGCAGTTCTTC,CASSPQDEQFF
many,TRBV3-1,-,TRBJ1-1,TGTGCCAGCAGCCACGGACCCGATGAAGCTTTCTTT,CASSHGPDEAFF
many,TRBV20-1,TRBD2,TRBJ2-1,TGCAGTGCTAGAATCACTAGCGGGGGTTACAATGAGCAGTTCTTC,CSARITSGGYNEQFF
many,TRBV27,-,TRBJ2-5,TGTGCCAGCAGAGGTTTTGGGGAGACCCAGTACTTC,CASRGFGETQYF
few,TRBV9,TRBD1,TRBJ2-2,TGTGCCAGGATTGACAGGGCCGGCCCCGGGGAGCTGTTTTTT,CARIDRAGPGELFF
-,TRBV28,TRBD2,TRBJ2-1,TGTGCCAGCAGTTTCAGCGGCGGGAGCAATGAGCAGTTCTTC,CASSFSGGSNEQFF
many,TRBV5-1,-,TRBJ2-2,TGCGCCAGCAGCTTGGCCTATGCCGGGGAGCTGTTTTTT,CASSLAYAGELFF
-,TRBV20-1,-,TRBJ2-3,TGCAGTGCTAGAGTAGGCGGTTTAGGTACAGATACGCAGTATTTT,CSARVGGLGTDTQYF
many,TRBV11-2,TRBD1,TRBJ2-7,TGTGCCAGCAGCTCCCTTTCGAGGACAGGGCCCCGAAAGGAGCAGTACTTC,CASSSLSRTGPRKEQYF
many,TRBV20-1,-,TRBJ1-2,TGCAGTGCAGCCGAATTGGTGACCAATGGCTACACCTTC,CSAAELVTNGYTF
few,TRBV6-2/TRBV6-3,TRBD2,TRBJ2-1,TGTGCCAGCAGCCGTGGTGGGGTAGCGGGAGGCAATGGGCAGTTCTTC,CASSRGGVAGGNGQFF
many,TRBV27,TRBD1,TRBJ2-5,TGTGCCAGCAGGCGAGGACAGGGCCAAGAGACCCAGTACTTC,CASRRGQGQETQYF
-,TRBV12-3/TRBV12-4,TRBD2,TRBJ2-1,TGTGCCAGCAGGGGACTAGCGGGAGGAAGCTCCTACAATGAGCAGTTCTTC,CASRGLAGGSSYNEQFF
-,TRBV2,TRBD1,TRBJ1-3,TGTGCCAGCAGAGGGACAGGGGGAAACACCATATATTTT,CASRGTGGNTIYF
many,TRBV20-1,-,TRBJ2-7,TGCAGTGCCACCGACAAAGTTGGCTACGAGCAGTACTTC,CSATDKVGYEQYF
few,TRBV7-9,-,TRBJ1-2,TGTGCCAGCGGGCTGGTACAGGGTAACTATGGCTACACCTTC,CASGLVQGNYGYTF
few,TRBV6-1,-,TRBJ2-6,TGTGCCAGCAGCCGCCTCGGACAGACTCTCGGGGCCAACGTCCTGACTTTC,CASSRLGQTLGANVLTF
many,TRBV30,-,TRBJ2-7,TGTGCCTGGAGTCTTCAGACCTACGAGCAGTACTTC,CAWSLQTYEQYF
many,TRBV9,TRBD2,TRBJ2-7,TGTGCCAGCAGCGTAGCTACGAGCGGGAGGCACGAGCAGTACTTC,CASSVATSGRHEQYF
many,TRBV27,-,TRBJ1-2,TGTGCCAGCAGGACGACAGGTGGCTACACCTTC,CASRTTGGYTF
few,TRBV5-6,-,TRBJ1-1,TGTGCCAGCAGCTACCCCAGTGTGACGGGCACTGAAGCTTTCTTT,CASSYPSVTGTEAFF
-,TRBV7-3,TRBD2,TRBJ2-1,TGTGCCAGCAGCTCCAATCAGCGGGAGCCTCCCCAGTTCTTC,CASSSNQREPPQFF
-,TRBV20-1,TRBD2,TRBJ2-3,TGCAGTGCTCCGGGACTAACTAGCACAGATACGCAGTATTTT,CSAPGLTSTDTQYF
many,TRBV24-1,-,TRBJ1-4,TGTGCCACCAGTGCCTCGACTGGGGAAAAACTGTTTTTT,CATSASTGEKLFF